The present T cell receptor beta chain was sequenced within a study of CD8 T cells in ankylosing spondylitis. Findings and limits, study-wide: The disease-linked clones had a CD8+ phenotype and low blood frequencies. What seemed typical of ankylosing spondylitis blood was a TCR beta motif built from roughly 8 highly homologous variants.

This clonotype was seen more than once but under ten times. The antigen is undetermined. Trimming removed 7 bases from V and 0 bases from J, with 12 bases in between. The CDR3 has 14 residues. Germline assignment: CDR1 MDHEN and CDR2 SYDVKM. Via MiXCR, TCRdb re-called the 5' RACE reads, giving one row per CDR3 protein. The repertoire has around 770,000 distinct CDR3 sequences, roughly 19% of them found once; the top ten carry under 20%. Sequencing used blood, either unsorted or a sorted T cell fraction (not recorded which). The source is a male donor with ankylosing spondylitis. This chain uses TRBV28 with TRBJ1-2, with D unresolved. CDR3 loop: CASIGRRPNYGYTF. DNA of the CDR3: TGTGCCAGCATTGGCAGGAGGCCTAACTATGGCTACACCTTC.